This TCR beta chain was retrieved from a study of T cell responses to AZD1222 COVID-19 vaccine. Study summary: Analyses pooled second doses at about 4 or about 12 weeks. Study-level findings and limits: Of the AZD1222 recipients, only 5 or 6 were seropositive at baseline. An increase in Spike-specific TCR breadth and depth was observed after two AZD1222 doses.

V was trimmed by 6 bases and J by 10 bases, leaving 22 bases between them. This CDR3 spans 15 amino acids. Per germline, CDR1 SGHNT and CDR2 YYREEE (reference sequence). Clones were read by immunoSEQ multiplex PCR, and TCRdb kept only the in-frame ones, dropping some. Here the sample spans around 80,000 clones, approximately 90% being singletons. On this clone: Its antigen remains unknown.

The gene calls are TRBV5-4 and TRBJ2-2; D is uncertain. This receptor was obtained from an adult in good health. This specimen was peripheral blood, taken on day 0 of AZD1222 vaccination. CDR3 coding DNA: TGTGCCAGCACCCTATCAGGACCTCACTCCCCGGAGCTGTTTTTT. It specifies CASTLSGPHSPELFF.